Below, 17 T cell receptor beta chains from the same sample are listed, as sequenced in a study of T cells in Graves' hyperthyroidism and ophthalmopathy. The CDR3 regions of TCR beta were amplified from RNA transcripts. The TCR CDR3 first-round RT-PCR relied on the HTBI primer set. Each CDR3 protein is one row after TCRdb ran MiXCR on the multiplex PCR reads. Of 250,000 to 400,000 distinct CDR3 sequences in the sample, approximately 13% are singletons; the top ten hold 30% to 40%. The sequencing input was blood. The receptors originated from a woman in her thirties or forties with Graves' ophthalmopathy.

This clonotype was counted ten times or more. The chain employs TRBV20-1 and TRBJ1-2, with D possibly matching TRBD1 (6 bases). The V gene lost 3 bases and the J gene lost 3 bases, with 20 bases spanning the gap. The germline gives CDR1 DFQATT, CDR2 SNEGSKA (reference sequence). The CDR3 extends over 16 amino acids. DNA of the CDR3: TGCAGTGCTAGGGGGGCGGGGGCAGGGAGCGACTATGGCTACACCTTC. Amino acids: CSARGAGAGSDYGYTF.

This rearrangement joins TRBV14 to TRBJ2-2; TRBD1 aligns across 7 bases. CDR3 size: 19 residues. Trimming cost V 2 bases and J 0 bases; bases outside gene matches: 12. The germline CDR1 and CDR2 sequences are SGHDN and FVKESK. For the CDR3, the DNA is TGTGCCAGCAGCCAACAAAAACCCCGACAGGGCCCGAACACCGGGGAGCTGTTTTTT. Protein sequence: CASSQQKPRQGPNTGELFF.

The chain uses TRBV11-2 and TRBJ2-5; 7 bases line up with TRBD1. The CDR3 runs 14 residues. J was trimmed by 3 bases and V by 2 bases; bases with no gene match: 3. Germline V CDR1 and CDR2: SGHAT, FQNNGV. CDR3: CASSLSGQEETQYF. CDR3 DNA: TGTGCCAGCAGCTTATCCGGACAGGAAGAGACCCAGTACTTC.

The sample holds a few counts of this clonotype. Here the CDR3 DNA reads TGCAGCGTTGAAGGGGGGTTGGGTCAGCCCCAGCATTTT. It is translated as CSVEGGLGQPQHF. The chain is built from TRBV29-1 and TRBJ1-5; D might be TRBD1 (5 bases). The CDR3 runs 13 residues. The germline gives CDR1 SQVTM, CDR2 ANQGSEA. Trimming left V 1 base short and J 6 bases short, with 10 bases between.

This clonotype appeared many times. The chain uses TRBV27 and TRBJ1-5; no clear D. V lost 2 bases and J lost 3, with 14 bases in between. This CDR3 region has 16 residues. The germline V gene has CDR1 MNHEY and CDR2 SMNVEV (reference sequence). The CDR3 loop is CASSLKAGVYNQPQHF. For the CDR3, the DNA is TGTGCCAGCAGTTTAAAGGCAGGAGTTTACAATCAGCCCCAGCATTTT.

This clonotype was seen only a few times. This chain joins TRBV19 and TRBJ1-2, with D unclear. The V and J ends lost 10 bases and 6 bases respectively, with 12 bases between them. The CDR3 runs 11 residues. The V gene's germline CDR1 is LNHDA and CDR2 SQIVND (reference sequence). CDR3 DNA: TGTGCCACCTCAAATTTGAATGGCTACACCTTC. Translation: CATSNLNGYTF.

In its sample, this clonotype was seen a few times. The CDR3 coding sequence is TGCGCCAGCAGCTCGGGACAGCGATACGAGCAGTACTTC. Protein sequence: CASSSGQRYEQYF. This chain connects TRBV5-1 to TRBJ2-7; 7 bases are a match to TRBD1. CDR3 length equals 13 residues. With V trimmed by 3 bases and J by 4 bases, 4 bases remained unmatched. Germline-derived CDR1 and CDR2 are SGHRS and YFSETQ.

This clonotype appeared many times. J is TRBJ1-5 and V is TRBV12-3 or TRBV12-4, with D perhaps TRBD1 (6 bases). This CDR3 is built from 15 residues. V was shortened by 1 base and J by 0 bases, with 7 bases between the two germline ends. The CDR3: CASSLGRGSNQPQHF. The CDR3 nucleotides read TGTGCCAGCAGTTTAGGCAGGGGTAGCAATCAGCCCCAGCATTTT.

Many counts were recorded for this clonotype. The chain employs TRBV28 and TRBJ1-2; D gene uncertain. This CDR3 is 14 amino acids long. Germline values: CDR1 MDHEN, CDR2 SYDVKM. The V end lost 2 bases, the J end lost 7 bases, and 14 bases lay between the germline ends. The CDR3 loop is CASSLPGLRRGYTF. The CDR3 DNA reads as TGTGCCAGCAGTTTACCCGGACTCCGGCGTGGCTACACCTTC.

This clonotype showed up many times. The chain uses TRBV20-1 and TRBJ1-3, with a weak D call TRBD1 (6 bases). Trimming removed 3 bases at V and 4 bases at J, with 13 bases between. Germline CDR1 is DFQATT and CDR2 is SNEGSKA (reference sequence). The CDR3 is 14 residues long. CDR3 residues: CSARPHRVGNTIYF. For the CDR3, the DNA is TGCAGTGCTAGGCCACACAGGGTCGGAAACACCATATATTTT.

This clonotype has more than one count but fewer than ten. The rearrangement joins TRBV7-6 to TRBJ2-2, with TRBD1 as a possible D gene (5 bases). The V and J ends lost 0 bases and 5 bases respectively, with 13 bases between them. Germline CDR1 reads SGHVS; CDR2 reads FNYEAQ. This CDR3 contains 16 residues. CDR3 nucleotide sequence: TGTGCCAGCAGCTTAGCCGCAGGGCAAGGGACCGGGGAGCTGTTTTTT. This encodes CASSLAAGQGTGELFF. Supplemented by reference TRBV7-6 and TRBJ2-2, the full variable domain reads GAGVSQSPRYKVTKRGQDVALRCDPISGHVSLYWYRQALGQGPEFLTYFNYEAQQDKSGLPNDRFSAERPEGSISTLTIQRTEQRDSAMYRCASSLAAGQGTGELFFGEGSRLTVL.

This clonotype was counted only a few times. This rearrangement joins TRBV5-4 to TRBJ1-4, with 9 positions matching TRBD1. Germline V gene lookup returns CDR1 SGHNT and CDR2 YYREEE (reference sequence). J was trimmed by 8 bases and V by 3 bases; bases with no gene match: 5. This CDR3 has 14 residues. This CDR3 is CASSYGQGTEKLFF. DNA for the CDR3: TGTGCCAGCAGCTACGGACAGGGGACAGAAAAACTGTTTTTT. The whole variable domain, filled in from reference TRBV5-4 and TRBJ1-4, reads ETGVTQSPTHLIKTRGQQVTLRCSSQSGHNTVSWYQQALGQGPQFIFQYYREEENGRGNFPPRFSGLQFPNYSSELNVNALELDDSALYLCASSYGQGTEKLFFGSGTQLSVL.

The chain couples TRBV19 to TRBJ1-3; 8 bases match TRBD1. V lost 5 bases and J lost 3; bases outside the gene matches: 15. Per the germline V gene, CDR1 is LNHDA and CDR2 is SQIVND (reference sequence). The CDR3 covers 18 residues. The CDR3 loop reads CASSPRPRTGFSGNTIYF. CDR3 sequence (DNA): TGTGCCAGTAGTCCCCGTCCCCGGACAGGGTTCAGTGGAAACACCATATATTTT.

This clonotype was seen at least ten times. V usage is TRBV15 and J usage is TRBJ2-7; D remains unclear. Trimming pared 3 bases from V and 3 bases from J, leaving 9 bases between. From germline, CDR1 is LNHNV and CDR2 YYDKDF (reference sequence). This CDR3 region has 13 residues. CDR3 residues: CATSSVPGYEQYF. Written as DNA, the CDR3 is TGTGCCACCAGCAGTGTCCCAGGCTACGAGCAGTACTTC.

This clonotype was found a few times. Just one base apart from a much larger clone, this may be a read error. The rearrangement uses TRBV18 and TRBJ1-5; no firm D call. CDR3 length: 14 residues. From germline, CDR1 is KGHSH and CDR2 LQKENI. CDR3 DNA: TGTGCCGGCTCAGGATGGTCCTCCGATCAGCCCCAGCATTTT. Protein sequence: CAGSGWSSDQPQHF. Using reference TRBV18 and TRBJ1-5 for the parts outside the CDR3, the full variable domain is NAGVMQNPRHLVRRRGQEARLRCSPMKGHSHVYWYRQLPEEGLKFMVYLQKENIIDESGMPKERFSAEFPKEGPSILRIQQVVRGDSAAYFCAGSGWSSDQPQHFGDGTRLSIL.

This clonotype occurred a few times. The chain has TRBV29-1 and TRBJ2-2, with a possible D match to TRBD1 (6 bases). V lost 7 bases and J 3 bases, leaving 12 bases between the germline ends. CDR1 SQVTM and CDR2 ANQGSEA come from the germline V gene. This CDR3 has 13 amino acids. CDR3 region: CSARGGYTGELFF. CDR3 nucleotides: TGCAGCGCGCGAGGGGGATACACCGGGGAGCTGTTTTTT.

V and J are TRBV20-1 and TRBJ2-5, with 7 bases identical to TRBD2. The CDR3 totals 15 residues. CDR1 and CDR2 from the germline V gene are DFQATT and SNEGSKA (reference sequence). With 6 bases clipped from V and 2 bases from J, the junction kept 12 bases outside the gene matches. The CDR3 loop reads CSAPGLLRAQETQYF. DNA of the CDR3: TGCAGTGCCCCGGGACTATTAAGAGCGCAAGAGACCCAGTACTTC.